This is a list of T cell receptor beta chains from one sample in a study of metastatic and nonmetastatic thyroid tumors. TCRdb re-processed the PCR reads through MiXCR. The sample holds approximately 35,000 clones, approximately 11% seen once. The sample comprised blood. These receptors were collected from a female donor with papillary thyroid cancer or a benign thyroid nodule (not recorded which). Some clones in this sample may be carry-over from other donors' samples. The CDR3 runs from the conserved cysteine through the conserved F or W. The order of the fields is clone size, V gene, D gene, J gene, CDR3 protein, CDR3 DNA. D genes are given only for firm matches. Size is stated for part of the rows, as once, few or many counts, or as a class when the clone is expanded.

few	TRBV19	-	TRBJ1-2	CASSTPGEGIYGYTF	TGTGCCAGTAGTACTCCCGGGGAGGGGATCTATGGCTACACCTTC
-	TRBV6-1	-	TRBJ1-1	CASTGRGMNTEAFF	TGTGCCAGCACTGGGAGGGGGATGAACACTGAAGCTTTCTTT
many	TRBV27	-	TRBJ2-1	CASSLGGALGREQFF	TGTGCCAGCAGTCTAGGTGGGGCCCTAGGGCGTGAGCAGTTCTTC
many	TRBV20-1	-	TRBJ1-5	CSANLGPTNQPQHF	TGCAGTGCTAACCTGGGACCGACAAATCAGCCCCAGCATTTT
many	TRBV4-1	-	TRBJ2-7	CASSHPRGTYEQYF	TGCGCCAGCAGCCATCCGAGAGGGACCTACGAGCAGTACTTC
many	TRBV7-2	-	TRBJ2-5	CASSLDTGRETQYF	TGTGCCAGCAGCTTAGATACGGGGAGGGAGACCCAGTACTTC
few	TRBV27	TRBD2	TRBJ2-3	CASSSTSVSTDTQYF	TGTGCCAGCAGTTCAACTAGCGTTAGCACAGATACGCAGTATTTT
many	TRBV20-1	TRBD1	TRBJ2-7	CSARGKDRGRLEQYF	TGCAGTGCTAGAGGCAAGGACAGGGGGCGATTAGAGCAGTACTTC
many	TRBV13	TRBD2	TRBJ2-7	CASSYGLAAPSYEQYF	TGTGCCAGCAGCTACGGACTAGCGGCTCCCTCCTACGAGCAGTACTTC
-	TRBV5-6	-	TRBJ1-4	CASSLSGDNEKLFF	TGTGCCAGCAGCTTATCAGGGGATAATGAAAAACTGTTTTTT
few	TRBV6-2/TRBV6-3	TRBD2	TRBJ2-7	CASSSHGLAGYEQYF	TGTGCCAGCAGTTCGCACGGACTAGCGGGATACGAGCAGTACTTC
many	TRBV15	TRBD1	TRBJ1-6	CATSRGGQGAKNSPLHF	TGTGCCACCAGCAGAGGTGGCCAGGGGGCGAAAAATTCACCCCTCCACTTT
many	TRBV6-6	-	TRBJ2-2	CASSYGAGRRPTNTGELFF	TGTGCCAGCAGTTACGGGGCGGGTAGACGACCCACGAACACCGGGGAGCTGTTTTTT
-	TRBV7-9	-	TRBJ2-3	CASSLREYVPYF	TGTGCCAGCAGCTTAAGGGAGTATGTACCGTATTTT
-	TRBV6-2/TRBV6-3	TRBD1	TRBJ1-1	CASSPPTGLDTEAFF	TGTGCCAGCAGCCCCCCGACAGGGTTAGACACTGAAGCTTTCTTT
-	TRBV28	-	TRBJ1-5	CASSLYNQPQHF	TGTGCCAGCAGCCTCTACAATCAGCCCCAGCATTTT
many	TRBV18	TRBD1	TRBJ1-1	CASSSTGLNTEAFF	TGTGCCAGCTCATCGACAGGGCTGAACACTGAAGCTTTCTTT
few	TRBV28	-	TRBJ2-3	CASSFLATSNTQYF	TGTGCCAGCAGTTTCCTAGCAACCTCAAATACGCAGTATTTT
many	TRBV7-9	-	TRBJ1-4	CASSDTGSANEKLFF	TGTGCCAGCAGCGATACAGGGAGCGCTAATGAAAAACTGTTTTTT
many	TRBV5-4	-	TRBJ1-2	CASSLETVHYGYTF	TGTGCCAGCAGCTTGGAAACAGTTCACTATGGCTACACCTTC
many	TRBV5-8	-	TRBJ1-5	CASTLRGASNQPQHF	TGTGCCAGCACCCTGCGGGGGGCGAGCAATCAGCCCCAGCATTTT
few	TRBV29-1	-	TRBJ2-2	CSVNPGVTGELFF	TGCAGCGTAAACCCCGGGGTCACCGGGGAGCTGTTTTTT
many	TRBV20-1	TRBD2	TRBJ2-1	CSPQTGTSGSNEQFF	TGCAGTCCCCAGACAGGGACTAGCGGGTCCAATGAGCAGTTCTTC
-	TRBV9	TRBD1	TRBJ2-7	CASSVSGTGAYEQYF	TGTGCCAGCAGCGTATCCGGGACAGGGGCCTACGAGCAGTACTTC
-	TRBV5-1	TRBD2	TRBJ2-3	CASSLGTSGITDTQYF	TGCGCCAGCAGCTTGGGGACTAGCGGGATCACTGATACGCAGTATTTT
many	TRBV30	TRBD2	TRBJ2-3	CASRTSGNTDTQYF	TGTGCCTCCAGGACTAGCGGAAACACAGATACGCAGTATTTT
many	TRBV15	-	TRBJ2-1	CATSRGGVRGMDEQFF	TGTGCCACCAGCAGAGGAGGTGTCAGGGGAATGGATGAGCAGTTCTTC
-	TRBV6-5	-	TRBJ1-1	CASSYSAGGGEAFF	TGTGCCAGCAGTTACTCCGCGGGGGGGGGTGAAGCTTTCTTT
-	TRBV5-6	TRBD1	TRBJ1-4	CASRRQGWEKLFF	TGTGCCAGCAGGAGACAGGGGTGGGAAAAACTGTTTTTT
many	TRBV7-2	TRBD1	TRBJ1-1	CASRADRGTEAFF	TGTGCCAGCAGGGCTGACAGGGGCACTGAAGCTTTCTTT
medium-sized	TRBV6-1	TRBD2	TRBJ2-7	CASRSTSSGMREQYF	TGTGCCAGCAGATCAACCTCCAGCGGGATGCGGGAGCAGTACTTC
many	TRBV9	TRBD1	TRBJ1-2	CASSVQGAYGYTF	TGTGCCAGCAGCGTACAGGGGGCGTATGGCTACACCTTC
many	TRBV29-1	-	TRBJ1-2	CSVQGHGYTF	TGCAGCGTTCAAGGGCACGGCTACACCTTC
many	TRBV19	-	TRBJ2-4	CASSLRAGDIQYF	TGTGCCAGTAGTCTCCGGGCTGGGGACATTCAGTACTTC
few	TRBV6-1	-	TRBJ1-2	CASRKGLYYGYTF	TGTGCCAGCAGAAAGGGACTGTACTATGGCTACACCTTC
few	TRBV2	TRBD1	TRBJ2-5	CASSEGAGGGETQYF	TGTGCCAGCAGTGAAGGTGCAGGGGGCGGAGAGACCCAGTACTTC
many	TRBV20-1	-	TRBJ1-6	CSATPGGGADNSPLHF	TGCAGTGCTACCCCGGGAGGGGGGGCGGATAATTCACCCCTCCACTTT
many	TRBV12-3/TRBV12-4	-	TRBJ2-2	CASRTPNTGELFF	TGTGCCAGTCGGACACCTAACACCGGGGAGCTGTTTTTT
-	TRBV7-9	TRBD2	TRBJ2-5	CASSPGGLAGGKTHYF	TGTGCCAGCAGCCCCGGGGGGTTAGCGGGAGGAAAGACCCATTACTTC
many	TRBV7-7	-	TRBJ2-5	CASSYGPIETQYF	TGTGCTAGCAGCTACGGACCAATAGAGACCCAGTACTTC
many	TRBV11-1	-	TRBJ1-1	CASSPRVSITEAFF	TGTGCCAGCAGCCCCCGGGTGTCGATCACTGAAGCTTTCTTT
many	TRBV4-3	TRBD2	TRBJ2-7	CASSQDGTSGRNEQYF	TGCGCCAGCAGCCAAGATGGGACTAGCGGGAGGAACGAGCAGTACTTC
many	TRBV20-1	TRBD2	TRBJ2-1	CSARDTSAGEQFF	TGCAGTGCTAGAGACACTAGCGCGGGTGAGCAGTTCTTC
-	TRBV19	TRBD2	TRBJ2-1	CASSIVGLAVNEQFF	TGTGCCAGTAGTATAGTGGGACTAGCGGTGAATGAGCAGTTCTTC
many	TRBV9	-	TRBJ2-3	CASSVVERAFGSTDTQYF	TGTGCCAGCAGCGTAGTAGAGAGGGCGTTCGGTTCCACAGATACGCAGTATTTT
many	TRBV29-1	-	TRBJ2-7	CSVEIAGTLPGEQYF	TGCAGCGTTGAGATAGCAGGGACCCTACCTGGCGAGCAGTACTTC
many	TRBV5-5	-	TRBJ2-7	CASSLQTFYEQYF	TGTGCCAGCAGCTTGCAGACCTTCTACGAGCAGTACTTC
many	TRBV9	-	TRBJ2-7	CASGSSYEQYF	TGTGCCAGCGGGAGCTCCTACGAGCAGTACTTC